This T cell receptor beta chain was captured by sequencing in a study of blood T cell repertoires in COVID-19. Some clones are missing from TCRdb's copy, which holds only in-frame ones; the method was immunoSEQ multiplex PCR. The sample lists about 400,000 clones; around 90% were seen once. V was clipped by 3 bases and J by 1 base; unmatched bases: 5. Looked up from germline, CDR1 is LNHDA and CDR2 is SQIVND (reference sequence). CDR3 length equals 15 residues. Material for sequencing was PBMCs or T cells enriched from blood (not recorded which). The receptor was derived from a woman aged 40 to 50 with acute COVID-19. This sequence joins TRBV19 and TRBJ2-5; 7 bases match TRBD2. DNA of the CDR3: TGTGCCAGTAGTATTGAGCGGGGTGTCCAAGAGACCCAGTACTTC. It is translated as CASSIERGVQETQYF. Full variable domain (missing parts from reference TRBV19 and TRBJ2-5): DGGITQSPKYLFRKEGQNVTLSCEQNLNHDAMYWYRQDPGQGLRLIYYSQIVNDFQKGDIAEGYSVSREKKESFPLTVTSAQKNPTAFYLCASSIERGVQETQYFGPGTRLLVL.